The 15 T cell receptor beta chains below all came from one sample that was sequenced in a study of preoperative IRX-2 immunotherapy in early breast cancer. Produced via immunoSEQ multiplex PCR; TCRdb's table is partial and in-frame only. The sample has roughly 25,000 clones, about four fifths seen once; the top ten hold about 2%. This sample's treatment: preoperative locoregional IRX-2 cytokine immunotherapy. The source material was lymph node tissue, sampled before IRX-2 immunotherapy. The receptors stem from a human donor with breast cancer.

The chain couples TRBV28 to TRBJ1-5; a possible D gene is TRBD1 (5 bases). V lost 1 base, J lost 3 bases, and 16 bases lay in between. Germline V gene sequence: CDR1 MDHEN, CDR2 SYDVKM. The CDR3 runs 17 residues. DNA of the CDR3: TGTGCCAGCAGTTTATCCCCCCGGGGGATGGACAATCAGCCCCAGCATTTT. Protein product: CASSLSPRGMDNQPQHF.

This clone has more than one count but fewer than ten. The J gene is TRBJ1-4, the V gene TRBV6-8; TRBD1 is a possible D gene (6 bases). Germline V gene sequence: CDR1 MNHGY, CDR2 SAAAGT. Between the trimmed V and J ends, which lost 10 bases and 3 bases, there was a span of 12 bases. CDR3 size: 13 residues. The CDR3 sequence: CATTGSANEKLFF. The CDR3, as DNA: TGTGCCACCACAGGGTCGGCTAATGAAAAACTGTTTTTT.

The chain recombines TRBV28 with TRBJ1-1, with 7 bases matching TRBD1. Germline lookup yields CDR1 MDHEN and CDR2 SYDVKM. CDR3 length: 15 amino acids. The V segment lost 5 bases and the J segment 11 bases; nucleotides outside the gene matches: 17. The CDR3 bases are TGTGCCAGCAGTGACCCCAGGGGGACCTCGGTATTGGCTTTCTTT. Amino acids: CASSDPRGTSVLAFF. The full variable domain, with the rest looked up from reference TRBV28 and TRBJ1-1, is DVKVTQSSRYLVKRTGEKVFLECVQDMDHENMFWYRQDPGLGLRLIYFSYDVKMKEKGDIPEGYSVSREKKERFSLILESASTNQTSMYLCASSDPRGTSVLAFFGQGTRLTVV.

The chain carries TRBV6-8 and TRBJ2-1, with D perhaps matching TRBD1 (6 bases). The CDR3 covers 16 residues. Per the germline V gene, CDR1 is MNHGY and CDR2 is SAAAGT. V was clipped by 2 bases and J by 1 base, with 12 bases between them. CDR3 sequence (DNA): TGTGCCAGCAGTTACCTGTACGGGACATCCTACAATGAGCAGTTCTTC. Translation gives CASSYLYGTSYNEQFF.

In this sample, this clone turned up a few times. This chain links TRBV6-8 with TRBJ1-2, with 7 nucleotides matching TRBD1. V shed 2 bases, J shed 2 bases, and the junction held 2 bases outside the gene matches. Germline loops: CDR1 MNHGY, CDR2 SAAAGT. The CDR3 runs 14 residues. The CDR3 bases are TGTGCCAGCAGTTACCGACAGGGAAACTATGGCTACACCTTC. This sequence encodes CASSYRQGNYGYTF.

V and J are TRBV10-3 and TRBJ2-3; 12 bases agree with TRBD2. The V gene's germline CDR1 is ENHRY and CDR2 SYGVKD. The CDR3 totals 20 residues. Germline trimming cut 4 bases from V and 2 bases from J; bases unmatched to any gene: 16. CDR3 nucleotide sequence: TGTGCCATCAGTGGACTAGCGGGGGACCCACGCATTGAATTCACAGATACGCAGTATTTT. This codes for CAISGLAGDPRIEFTDTQYF.

This clone has more than one count but fewer than ten. The chain links TRBV11-3 to TRBJ1-1; 10 bases match TRBD1. V shed 1 base, J shed 9 bases, and the junction held 8 bases outside the gene matches. This CDR3 is 15 amino acids long. The germline V gene encodes CDR1 SGHNT and CDR2 YENEEA. The DNA of the CDR3 is TGTGCCAGCAGCTTAGGGGCGACAGGGGGCCCGAAAGCTTTCTTT. Its protein is CASSLGATGGPKAFF.

V gene TRBV28 combines with J gene TRBJ1-4, with 8 nucleotides matching TRBD1. The CDR3 is 19 amino acids. J lost 8 bases, V lost 6 bases, and 23 bases had no gene match. The germline CDR1 and CDR2 sequences are MDHEN and SYDVKM. The CDR3 loop is CASRQSKGYLQGAREKLFF. CDR3 bases: TGTGCCAGCAGACAATCCAAGGGCTATTTGCAGGGGGCGAGGGAAAAACTGTTTTTT.

This chain joins TRBV7-1 and TRBJ2-3, with D hard to call. TRBV7-1 carries the ORF label, with uncertain function. V was trimmed by 3 bases and J by 6 bases, leaving 10 bases between them. The CDR3 loop spans 13 amino acids. CDR3 sequence: CASSSILRDTQYF. CDR3 coding DNA: TGTGCCAGCAGCTCCATTCTCAGGGATACGCAGTATTTT.

The genes are TRBV5-1 and TRBJ2-2; 7 bases map to TRBD1. The germline V gene has CDR1 SGHRS and CDR2 YFSETQ. There are 15 residues in the CDR3. V was clipped by 3 bases and J by 4 bases; unmatched bases: 6. CDR3 sequence (DNA): TGCGCCAGCAGCTCGGGACAGACCACCACCGGGGAGCTGTTTTTT. It encodes CASSSGQTTTGELFF.

This clone was seen only a few times. DNA of the CDR3: TGTGCCAGCAGCCAAGACAGAAATCAGCCCCAGCATTTT. Its protein product is CASSQDRNQPQHF. The V gene is TRBV7-1, the J gene TRBJ1-5, with D possibly TRBD1 on 5 matching bases. TRBV7-1 has ORF status, its function being uncertain. V lost 5 bases and J lost 4, with 9 bases in between. The CDR3 has 13 residues.

CDR3: CASIGTTYGYTF. Here the CDR3 DNA reads TGTGCCAGTATTGGGACAACTTATGGCTACACCTTC. The rearrangement links TRBV19 to TRBJ1-2; perhaps TRBD1 as D (6 bases). CDR1 and CDR2 from the germline V gene are LNHDA and SQIVND (reference sequence). V was trimmed by 7 bases and J by 5 bases, leaving 11 bases between them. The CDR3 covers 12 residues.

This clone was detected a few times. V and J are TRBV28 and TRBJ1-4, with D perhaps TRBD1 (5 bases). CDR1 is MDHEN and CDR2 is SYDVKM in the germline V gene. The CDR3 is 15 residues long. V lost 6 bases and J 7 bases, leaving 18 bases between the germline ends. Written as DNA, the CDR3 is TGTGCCAGCAGGCCATCATCGGGGAGGGGTGAAAAACTGTTTTTT. Its protein is CASRPSSGRGEKLFF. The full variable domain, rest sourced from reference TRBV28 and TRBJ1-4, is DVKVTQSSRYLVKRTGEKVFLECVQDMDHENMFWYRQDPGLGLRLIYFSYDVKMKEKGDIPEGYSVSREKKERFSLILESASTNQTSMYLCASRPSSGRGEKLFFGSGTQLSVL.

The CDR3 region is CASSDPGQGYEQYF. CDR3 nucleotide sequence: TGCGCCAGCAGTGACCCGGGACAGGGCTACGAGCAGTACTTC. The rearrangement uses TRBV10-2 and TRBJ2-7; 9 bases are a match to TRBD1. Germline-derived CDR1 and CDR2 are WSHSY and SAAADI. CDR3 size: 14 residues. The V and J ends lost 3 bases and 3 bases, in that order; junction bases with no gene match: 3.

The chain has TRBV19 and TRBJ2-1, with 7 positions matching TRBD1. Per germline, CDR1 LNHDA and CDR2 SQIVND (reference sequence). J lost 4 bases, V lost 5 bases, and 8 bases had no gene match. CDR3 length equals 15 residues. The CDR3 sequence is CASSLRDSDYNEQFF. The CDR3 DNA reads as TGTGCCAGTAGTCTCCGGGACAGTGATTACAATGAGCAGTTCTTC. Based on the CDR3 plus reference TRBV19 and TRBJ2-1, the full variable domain is DGGITQSPKYLFRKEGQNVTLSCEQNLNHDAMYWYRQDPGQGLRLIYYSQIVNDFQKGDIAEGYSVSREKKESFPLTVTSAQKNPTAFYLCASSLRDSDYNEQFFGPGTRLTVL.